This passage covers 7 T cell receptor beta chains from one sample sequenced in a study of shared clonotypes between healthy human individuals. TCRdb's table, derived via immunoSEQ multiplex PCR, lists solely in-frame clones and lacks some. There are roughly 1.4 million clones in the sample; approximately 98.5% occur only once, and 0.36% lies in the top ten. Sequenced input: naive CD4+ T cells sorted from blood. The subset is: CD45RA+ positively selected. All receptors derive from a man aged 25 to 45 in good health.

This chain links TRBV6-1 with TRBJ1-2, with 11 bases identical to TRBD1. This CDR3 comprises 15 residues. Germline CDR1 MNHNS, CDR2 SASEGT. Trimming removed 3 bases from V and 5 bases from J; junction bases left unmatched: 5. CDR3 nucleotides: TGTGCCAGCAGTGAGGACAGGGGGCATGGTTATGGCTACACCTTC. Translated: CASSEDRGHGYGYTF.

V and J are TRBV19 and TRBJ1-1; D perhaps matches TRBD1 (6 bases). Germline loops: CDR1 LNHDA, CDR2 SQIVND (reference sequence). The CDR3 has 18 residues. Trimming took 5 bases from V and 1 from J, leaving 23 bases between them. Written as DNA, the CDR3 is TGTGCCAGTAGTCCACCCCAGCAGGGGTCAGGGAGGAACACTGAAGCTTTCTTT. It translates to CASSPPQQGSGRNTEAFF.

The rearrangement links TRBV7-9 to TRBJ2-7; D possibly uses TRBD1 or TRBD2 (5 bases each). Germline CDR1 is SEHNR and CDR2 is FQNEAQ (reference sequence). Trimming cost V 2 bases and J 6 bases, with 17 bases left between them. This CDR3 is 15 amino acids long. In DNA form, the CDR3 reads TGTGCCAGCAGCTTAAATAGGGGACGGGTTGGCGAGCAGTACTTC. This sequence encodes CASSLNRGRVGEQYF.

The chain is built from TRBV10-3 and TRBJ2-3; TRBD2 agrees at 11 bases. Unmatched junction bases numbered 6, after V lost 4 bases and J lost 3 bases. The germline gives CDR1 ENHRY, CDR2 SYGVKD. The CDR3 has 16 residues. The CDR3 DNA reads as TGTGCCATCAGTGTCCCTAGCGGGAGGATTACAGATACGCAGTATTTT. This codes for CAISVPSGRITDTQYF.

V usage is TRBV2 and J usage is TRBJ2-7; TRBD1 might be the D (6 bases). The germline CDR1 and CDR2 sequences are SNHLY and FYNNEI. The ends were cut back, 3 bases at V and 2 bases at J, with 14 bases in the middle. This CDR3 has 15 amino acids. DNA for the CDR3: TGTGCCAGCAGTGAGGGGGCCACGGTTCCCTACGAGCAGTACTTC. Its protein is CASSEGATVPYEQYF.

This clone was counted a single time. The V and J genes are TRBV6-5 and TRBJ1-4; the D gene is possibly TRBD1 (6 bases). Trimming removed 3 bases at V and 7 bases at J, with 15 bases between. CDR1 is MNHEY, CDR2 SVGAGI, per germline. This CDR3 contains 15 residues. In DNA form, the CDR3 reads TGTGCCAGCAGTTATAGCGGGGGGCTGGGTGAAAAACTGTTTTTT. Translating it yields CASSYSGGLGEKLFF.

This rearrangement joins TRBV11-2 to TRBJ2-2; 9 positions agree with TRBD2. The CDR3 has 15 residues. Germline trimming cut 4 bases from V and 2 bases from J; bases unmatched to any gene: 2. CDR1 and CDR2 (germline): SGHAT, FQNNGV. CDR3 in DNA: TGTGCCAGCAGCTCGGGACTAGCTAACACCGGGGAGCTGTTTTTT. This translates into CASSSGLANTGELFF.